One TCR beta chain is described in this entry. This sample is drawn from a study of T-cell memory formation after mild COVID-19. TCRdb processed the 5' RACE reads anew with MiXCR; each CDR3 protein has one entry. This sample carries about 150,000 distinct CDR3 sequences, around a third of them seen once, and the ten largest clones take around 13%. The CDR3 runs 18 residues. The V gene's germline CDR1 is SEHNR and CDR2 FQNEAQ (reference sequence). Trimming at V came to 5 bases and at J to 0 bases, leaving 4 bases not matched to a gene. This chain uses TRBV7-9 with TRBJ2-1, with 16 bases lining up with TRBD2. This clonotype was obtained from an adult woman who had mild COVID-19 (a few samples of this study predate the infection). Cell type and time point are not known. The specimen sequenced was PBMCs or a T cell subset sorted from them (not recorded which). The CDR3 DNA sequence: TGTGCCAGCAGCCCGGGACTAGCGGGGGGGAGCTCCTACAATGAGCAGTTCTTC. Amino acids: CASSPGLAGGSSYNEQFF.